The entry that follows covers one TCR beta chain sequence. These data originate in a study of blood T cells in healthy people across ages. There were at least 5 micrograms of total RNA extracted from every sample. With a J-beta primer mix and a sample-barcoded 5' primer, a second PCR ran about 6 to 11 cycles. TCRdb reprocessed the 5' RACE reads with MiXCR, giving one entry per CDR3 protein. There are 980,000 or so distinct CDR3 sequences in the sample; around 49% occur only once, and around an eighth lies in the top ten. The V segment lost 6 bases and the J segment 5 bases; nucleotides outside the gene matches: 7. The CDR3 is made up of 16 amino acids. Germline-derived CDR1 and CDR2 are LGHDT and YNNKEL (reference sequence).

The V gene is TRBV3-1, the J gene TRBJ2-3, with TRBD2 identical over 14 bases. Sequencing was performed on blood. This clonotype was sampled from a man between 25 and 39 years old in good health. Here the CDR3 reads CASRRTSGGKGDTQYF. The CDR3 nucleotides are TGTGCCAGCAGGCGGACTAGCGGGGGGAAGGGAGATACGCAGTATTTT.